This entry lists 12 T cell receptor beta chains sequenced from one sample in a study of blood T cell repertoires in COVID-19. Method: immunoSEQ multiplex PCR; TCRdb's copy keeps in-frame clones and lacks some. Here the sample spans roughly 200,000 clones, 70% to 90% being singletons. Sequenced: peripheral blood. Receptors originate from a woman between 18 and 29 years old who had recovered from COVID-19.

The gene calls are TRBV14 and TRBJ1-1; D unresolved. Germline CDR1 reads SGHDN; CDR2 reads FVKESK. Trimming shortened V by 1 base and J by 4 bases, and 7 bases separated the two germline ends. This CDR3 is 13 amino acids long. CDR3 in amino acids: CASSQGRSTEAFF. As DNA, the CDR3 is TGTGCCAGCAGCCAAGGCAGATCCACTGAAGCTTTCTTT.

CDR3 DNA: TGTGCCACCAGCTCCGTCAGTACAGATACGCAGTATTTT. Amino acid sequence: CATSSVSTDTQYF. V is TRBV15 and J is TRBJ2-3, with D hard to call. The CDR3 is 13 amino acids. Germline V CDR1 and CDR2: LNHNV, YYDKDF (reference sequence). V was cut by 5 bases and J by 3 bases, with 9 bases left in between.

The CDR3 DNA is TGTGCCAGCAGTCCGGGTGCCCCAAGCTCCTACGAGCAGTACTTC. It translates to CASSPGAPSSYEQYF. This chain links TRBV27 with TRBJ2-7; no definite D call. V dropped 5 bases and J dropped 0 bases, with 14 bases sitting between them. Germline CDR1 reads MNHEY; CDR2 reads SMNVEV (reference sequence). The CDR3 runs to 15 residues.

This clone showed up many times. Here the CDR3 reads CASSAPGQGAYGYTF. CDR3 DNA: TGTGCCAGCAGCGCTCCGGGACAGGGGGCATATGGCTACACCTTC. The rearrangement uses TRBV2 and TRBJ1-2; TRBD1 matches 12 bases. In germline, CDR1 is SNHLY, CDR2 FYNNEI. The CDR3 length is 15 residues. Unmatched junction bases numbered 7, after V lost 6 bases and J lost 5 bases.

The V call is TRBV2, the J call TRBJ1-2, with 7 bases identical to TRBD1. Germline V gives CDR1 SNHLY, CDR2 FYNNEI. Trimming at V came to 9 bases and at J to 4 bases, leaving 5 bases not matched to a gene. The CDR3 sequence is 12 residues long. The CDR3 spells CARGQKGYGYTF. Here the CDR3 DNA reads TGTGCCAGGGGACAGAAAGGCTATGGCTACACCTTC.

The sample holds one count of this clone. The CDR3 DNA is TGTGCCAGCAGCTTAGTCGGGGGGCCAGATACGCAGTATTTT. Translated: CASSLVGGPDTQYF. J is TRBJ2-3 and V is TRBV11-3; TRBD2 is a possible D gene (7 bases). The V gene lost 1 base and the J gene lost 4 bases, with 9 bases spanning the gap. From germline, CDR1 is SGHNT and CDR2 YENEEA. The CDR3 is 14 amino acids.

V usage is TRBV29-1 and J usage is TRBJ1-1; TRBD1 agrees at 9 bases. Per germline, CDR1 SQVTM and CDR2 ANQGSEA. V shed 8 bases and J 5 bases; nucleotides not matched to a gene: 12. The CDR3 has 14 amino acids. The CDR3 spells CSIPVRQGGTEAFF. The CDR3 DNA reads TGCAGCATCCCAGTCCGACAGGGGGGTACTGAAGCTTTCTTT. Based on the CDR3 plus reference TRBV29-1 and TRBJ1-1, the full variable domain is SAVISQKPSRDICQRGTSLTIQCQVDSQVTMMFWYRQQPGQSLTLIATANQGSEATYESGFVIDKFPISRPNLTFSTLTVSNMSPEDSSIYLCSIPVRQGGTEAFFGQGTRLTVV.

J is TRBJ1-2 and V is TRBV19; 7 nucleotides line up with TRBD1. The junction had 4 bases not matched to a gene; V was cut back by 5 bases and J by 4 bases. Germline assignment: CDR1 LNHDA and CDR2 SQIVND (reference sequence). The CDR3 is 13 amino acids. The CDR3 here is CASSLGTAYGYTF. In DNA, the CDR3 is TGTGCCAGTAGTCTAGGGACAGCCTATGGCTACACCTTC. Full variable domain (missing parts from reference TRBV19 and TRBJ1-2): DGGITQSPKYLFRKEGQNVTLSCEQNLNHDAMYWYRQDPGQGLRLIYYSQIVNDFQKGDIAEGYSVSREKKESFPLTVTSAQKNPTAFYLCASSLGTAYGYTFGSGTRLTVV.

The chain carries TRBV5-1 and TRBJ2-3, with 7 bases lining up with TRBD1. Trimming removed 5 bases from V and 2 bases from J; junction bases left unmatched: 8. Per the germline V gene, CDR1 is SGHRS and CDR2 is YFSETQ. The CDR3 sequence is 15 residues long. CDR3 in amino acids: CASSLLGQATDTQYF. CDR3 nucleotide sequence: TGCGCCAGCAGTCTCCTCGGACAGGCCACAGATACGCAGTATTTT.

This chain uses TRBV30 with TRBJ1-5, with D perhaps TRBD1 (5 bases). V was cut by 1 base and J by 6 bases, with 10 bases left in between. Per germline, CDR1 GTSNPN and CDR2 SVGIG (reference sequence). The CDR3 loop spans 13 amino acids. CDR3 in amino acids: CAWSASGVQPQHF. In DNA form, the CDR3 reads TGTGCCTGGAGTGCCTCGGGGGTTCAGCCCCAGCATTTT.

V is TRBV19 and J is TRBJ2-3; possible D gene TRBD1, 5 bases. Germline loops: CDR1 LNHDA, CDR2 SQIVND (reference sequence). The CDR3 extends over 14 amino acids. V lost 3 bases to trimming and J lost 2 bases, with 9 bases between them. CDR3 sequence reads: CASSISDITDTQYF. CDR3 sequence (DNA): TGTGCCAGTAGTATCTCGGACATCACAGATACGCAGTATTTT.

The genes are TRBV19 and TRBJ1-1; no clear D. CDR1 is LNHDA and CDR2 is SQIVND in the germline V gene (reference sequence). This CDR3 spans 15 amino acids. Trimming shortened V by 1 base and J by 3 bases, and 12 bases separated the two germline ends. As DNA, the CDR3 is TGTGCCAGTAGTATAGTAGCCAGCGGCGACACTGAAGCTTTCTTT. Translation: CASSIVASGDTEAFF.